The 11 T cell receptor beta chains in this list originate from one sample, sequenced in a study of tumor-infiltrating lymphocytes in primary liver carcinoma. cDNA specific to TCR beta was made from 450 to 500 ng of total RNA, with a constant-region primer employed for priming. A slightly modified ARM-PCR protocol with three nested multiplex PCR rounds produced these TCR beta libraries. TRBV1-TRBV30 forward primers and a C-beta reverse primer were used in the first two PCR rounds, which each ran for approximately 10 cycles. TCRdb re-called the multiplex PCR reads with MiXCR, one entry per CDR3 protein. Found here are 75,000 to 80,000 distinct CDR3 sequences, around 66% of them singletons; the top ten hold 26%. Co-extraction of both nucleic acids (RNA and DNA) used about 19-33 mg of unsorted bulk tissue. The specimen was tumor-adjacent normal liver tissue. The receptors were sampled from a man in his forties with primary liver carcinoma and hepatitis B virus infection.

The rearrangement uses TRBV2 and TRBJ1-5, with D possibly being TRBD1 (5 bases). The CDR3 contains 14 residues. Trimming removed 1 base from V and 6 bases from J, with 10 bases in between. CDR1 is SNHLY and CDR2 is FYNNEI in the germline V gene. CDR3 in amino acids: CASSEDFQGQPQHF. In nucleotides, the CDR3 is TGTGCCAGCAGTGAAGATTTCCAGGGTCAGCCCCAGCATTTT.

CDR3 residues: CATTNSGQGDNEQFF. The CDR3 DNA reads TGTGCCACCACCAACTCAGGACAGGGTGACAATGAGCAGTTCTTC. The rearrangement joins TRBV6-5 to TRBJ2-1; 8 bases are shared with TRBD1. With V trimmed by 10 bases and J by 5 bases, 13 bases remained unmatched. The germline CDR1 and CDR2 sequences are MNHEY and SVGAGI. The CDR3 has 15 residues.

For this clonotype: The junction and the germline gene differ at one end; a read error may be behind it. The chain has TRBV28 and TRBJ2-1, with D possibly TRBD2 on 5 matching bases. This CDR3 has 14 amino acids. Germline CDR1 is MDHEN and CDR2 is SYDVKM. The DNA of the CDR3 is TGTGCCAGCAGTTTGTTAGCGTGTAACTATGAGCACTTCTTC. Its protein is CASSLLACNYEHFF.

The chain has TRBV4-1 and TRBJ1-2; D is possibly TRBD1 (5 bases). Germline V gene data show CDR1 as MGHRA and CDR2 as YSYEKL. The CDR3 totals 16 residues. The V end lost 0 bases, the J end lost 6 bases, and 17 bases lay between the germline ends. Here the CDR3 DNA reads TGCGCCAGCAGCCAAGATCCGGGAGGGACGAACCATGGCTACACCTTC. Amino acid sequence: CASSQDPGGTNHGYTF.

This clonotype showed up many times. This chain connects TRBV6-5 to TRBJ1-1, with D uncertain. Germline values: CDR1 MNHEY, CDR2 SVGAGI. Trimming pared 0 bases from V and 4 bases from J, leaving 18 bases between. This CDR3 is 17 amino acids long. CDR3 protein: CASSYSPSRIAGTEAFF. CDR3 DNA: TGTGCCAGCAGTTACTCACCTTCCAGGATCGCCGGCACTGAAGCTTTCTTT.

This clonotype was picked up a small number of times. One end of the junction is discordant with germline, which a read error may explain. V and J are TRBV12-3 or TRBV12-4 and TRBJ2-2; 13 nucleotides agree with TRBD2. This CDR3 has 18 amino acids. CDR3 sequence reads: CATRPGLAGLTNTGGLLF. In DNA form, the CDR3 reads TGTGCCACCCGTCCGGGACTAGCGGGATTGACGAACACCGGGGGGCTGCTTTTT.

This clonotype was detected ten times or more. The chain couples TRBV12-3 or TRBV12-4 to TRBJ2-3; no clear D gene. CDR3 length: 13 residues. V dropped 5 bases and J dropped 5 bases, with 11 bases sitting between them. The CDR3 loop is CASSPLWGDTQYF. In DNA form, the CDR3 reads TGTGCCAGCAGTCCACTTTGGGGAGATACGCAGTATTTT.

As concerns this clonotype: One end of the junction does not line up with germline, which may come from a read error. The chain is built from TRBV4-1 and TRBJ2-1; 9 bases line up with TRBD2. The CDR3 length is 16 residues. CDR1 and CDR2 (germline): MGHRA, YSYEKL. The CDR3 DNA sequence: TGCGCCAGTAGCCCCGAAGTAGCGGGGGCTTACAAAGAGCAGTTCTTC. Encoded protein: CASSPEVAGAYKEQFF.

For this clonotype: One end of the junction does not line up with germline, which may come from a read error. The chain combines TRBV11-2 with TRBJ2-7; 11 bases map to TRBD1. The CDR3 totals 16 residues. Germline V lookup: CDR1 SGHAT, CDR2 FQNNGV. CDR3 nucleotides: TGTACCAGCAGCTTAGGCATGGGACAGGGGGACTACGAGCAGTACTTC. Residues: CTSSLGMGQGDYEQYF. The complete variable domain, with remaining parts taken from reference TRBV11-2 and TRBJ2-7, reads EAGVAQSPRYKIIEKRQSVAFWCNPISGHATLYWYQQILGQGPKLLIQFQNNGVVDDSQLPKDRFSAERLKGVDSTLKIQPAKLEDSAVYLCTSSLGMGQGDYEQYFGPGTRLTVT.

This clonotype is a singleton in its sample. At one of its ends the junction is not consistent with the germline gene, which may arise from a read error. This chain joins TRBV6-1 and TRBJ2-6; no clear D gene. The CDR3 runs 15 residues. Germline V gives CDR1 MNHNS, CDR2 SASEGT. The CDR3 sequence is CASSGTVDRTNDLTF. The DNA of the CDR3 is TGTGCCAGCAGTGGGACGGTCGATAGGACCAACGACCTGACTTTC.

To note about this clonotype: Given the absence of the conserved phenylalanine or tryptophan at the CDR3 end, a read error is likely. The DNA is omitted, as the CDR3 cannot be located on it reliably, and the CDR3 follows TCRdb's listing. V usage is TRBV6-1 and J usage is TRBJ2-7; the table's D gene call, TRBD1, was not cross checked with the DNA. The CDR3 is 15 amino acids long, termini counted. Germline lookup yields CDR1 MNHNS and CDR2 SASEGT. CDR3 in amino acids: CASKLVMGQPYEQYL.